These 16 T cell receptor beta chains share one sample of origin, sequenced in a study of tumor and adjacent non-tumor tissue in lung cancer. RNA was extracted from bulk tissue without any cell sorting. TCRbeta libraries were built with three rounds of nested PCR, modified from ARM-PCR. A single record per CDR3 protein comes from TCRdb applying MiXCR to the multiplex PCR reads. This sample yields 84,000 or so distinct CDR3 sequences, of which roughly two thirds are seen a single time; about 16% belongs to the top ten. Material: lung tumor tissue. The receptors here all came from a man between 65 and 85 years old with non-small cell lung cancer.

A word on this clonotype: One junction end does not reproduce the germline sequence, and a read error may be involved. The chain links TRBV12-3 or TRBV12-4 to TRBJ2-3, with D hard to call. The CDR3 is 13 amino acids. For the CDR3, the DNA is TGTACCAGCAGAGGCGGTGGCACAGATACGCAGTATTTT. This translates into CTSRGGGTDTQYF.

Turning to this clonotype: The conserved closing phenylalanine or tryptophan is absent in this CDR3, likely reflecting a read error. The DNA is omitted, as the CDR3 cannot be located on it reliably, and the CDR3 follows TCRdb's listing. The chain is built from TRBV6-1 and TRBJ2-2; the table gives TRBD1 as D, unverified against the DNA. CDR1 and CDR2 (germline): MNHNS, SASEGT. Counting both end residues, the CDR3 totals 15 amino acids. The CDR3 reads CASKRGQQTAGEMFS.

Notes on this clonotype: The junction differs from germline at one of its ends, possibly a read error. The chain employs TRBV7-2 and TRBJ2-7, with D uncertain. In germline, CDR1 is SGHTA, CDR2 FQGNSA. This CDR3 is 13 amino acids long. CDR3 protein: CGSSSRWAYEQYF. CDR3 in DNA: TGTGGCAGCAGCTCCCGCTGGGCCTACGAGCAGTACTTC.

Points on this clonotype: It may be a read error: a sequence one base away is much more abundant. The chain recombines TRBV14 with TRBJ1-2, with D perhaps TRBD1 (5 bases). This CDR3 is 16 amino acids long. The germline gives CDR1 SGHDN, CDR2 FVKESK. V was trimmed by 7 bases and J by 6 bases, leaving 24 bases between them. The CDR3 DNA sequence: TGTGCCAGCACCTTAATGACAGTGGGCAATTTGGATGGCTACACCTTC. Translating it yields CASTLMTVGNLDGYTF.

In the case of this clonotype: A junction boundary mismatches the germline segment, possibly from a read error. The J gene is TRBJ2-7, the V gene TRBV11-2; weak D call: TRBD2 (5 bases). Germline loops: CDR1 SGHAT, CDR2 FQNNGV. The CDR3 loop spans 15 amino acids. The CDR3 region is CAGSFVQAADYEQYF. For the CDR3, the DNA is TGTGCCGGTAGCTTCGTCCAGGCGGCAGACTACGAGCAGTACTTT.

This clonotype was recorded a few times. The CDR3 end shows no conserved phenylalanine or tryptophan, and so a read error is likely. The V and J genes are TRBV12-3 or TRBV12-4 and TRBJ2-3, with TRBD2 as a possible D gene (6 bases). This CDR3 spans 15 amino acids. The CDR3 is CAGSFSGTSTDTQYY. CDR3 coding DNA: TGTGCCGGCAGTTTCTCCGGGACTTCCACAGATACGCAGTATTAT.

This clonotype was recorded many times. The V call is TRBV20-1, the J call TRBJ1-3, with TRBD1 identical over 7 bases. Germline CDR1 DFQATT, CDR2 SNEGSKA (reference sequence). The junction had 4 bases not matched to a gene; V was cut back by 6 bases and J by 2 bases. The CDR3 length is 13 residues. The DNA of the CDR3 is TGCAGTGCCTTAACAGGGGCTGGAAACACCATATATTTT. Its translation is CSALTGAGNTIYF.

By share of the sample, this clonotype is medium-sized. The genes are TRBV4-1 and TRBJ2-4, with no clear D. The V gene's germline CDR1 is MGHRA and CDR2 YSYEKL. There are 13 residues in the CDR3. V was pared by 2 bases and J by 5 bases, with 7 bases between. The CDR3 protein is CASSQMIQNIQYF. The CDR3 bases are TGCGCCAGCAGCCAAATGATCCAAAACATTCAGTACTTC.

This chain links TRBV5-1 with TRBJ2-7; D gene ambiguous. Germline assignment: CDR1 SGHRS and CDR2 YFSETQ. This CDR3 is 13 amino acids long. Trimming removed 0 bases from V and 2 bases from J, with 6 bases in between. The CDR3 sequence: CASSLVAAYEQYF. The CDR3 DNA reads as TGCGCCAGCAGCTTGGTCGCGGCCTACGAGCAGTACTTC.

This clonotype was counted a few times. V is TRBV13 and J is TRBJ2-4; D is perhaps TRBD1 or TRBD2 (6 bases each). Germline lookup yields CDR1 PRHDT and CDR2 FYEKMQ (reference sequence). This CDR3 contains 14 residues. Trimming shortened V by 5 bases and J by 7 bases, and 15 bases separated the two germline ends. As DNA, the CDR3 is TGTGCCAGCAGCCAAGAGAGGGGGGCGAACATTCAGTACTTC. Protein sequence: CASSQERGANIQYF.

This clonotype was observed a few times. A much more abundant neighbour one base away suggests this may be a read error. DNA of the CDR3: TGTGCCAGCAGCCGCTACGAGCACTACTTC. Translation: CASSRYEHYF. The chain combines TRBV14 with TRBJ2-7; D uncertain. The CDR3 totals 10 residues. CDR1 is SGHDN and CDR2 is FVKESK in the germline V gene.

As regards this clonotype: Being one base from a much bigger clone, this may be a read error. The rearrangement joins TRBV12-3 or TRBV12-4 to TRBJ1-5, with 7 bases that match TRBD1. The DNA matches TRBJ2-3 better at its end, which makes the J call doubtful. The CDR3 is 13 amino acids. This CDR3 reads CASRTGRNQPQYF. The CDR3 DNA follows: TGTGCCAGCAGGACAGGGCGCAATCAGCCCCAGTATTTT.

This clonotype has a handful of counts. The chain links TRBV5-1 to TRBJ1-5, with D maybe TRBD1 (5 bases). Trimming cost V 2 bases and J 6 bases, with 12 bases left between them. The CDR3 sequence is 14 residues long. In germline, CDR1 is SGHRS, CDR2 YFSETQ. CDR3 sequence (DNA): TGCGCCAGCAGCTTAGGGGACGCGGCTCAGCCCCAGCATTTT. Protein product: CASSLGDAAQPQHF.

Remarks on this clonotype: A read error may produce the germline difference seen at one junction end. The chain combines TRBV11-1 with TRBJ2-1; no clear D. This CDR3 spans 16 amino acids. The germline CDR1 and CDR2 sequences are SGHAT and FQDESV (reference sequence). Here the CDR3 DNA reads TGTGCGAGCAGCTTAATTACCGCCCGCTCCTACAATGAGCAGTTCTTC. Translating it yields CASSLITARSYNEQFF.

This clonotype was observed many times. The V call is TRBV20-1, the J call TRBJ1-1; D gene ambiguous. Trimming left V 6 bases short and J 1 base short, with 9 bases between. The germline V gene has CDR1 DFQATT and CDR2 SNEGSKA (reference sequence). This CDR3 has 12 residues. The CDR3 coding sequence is TGCAGTGCCCGCCCTTGGAACACTGAAGCTTTCTTT. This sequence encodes CSARPWNTEAFF.

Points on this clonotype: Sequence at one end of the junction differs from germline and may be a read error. The CDR3 DNA reads TGTGCCAGGAGCTTCCGGACAGGGGCCTACAAGCAGTACTTC. It is translated as CARSFRTGAYKQYF. The V call is TRBV13, the J call TRBJ2-7; 9 bases fit TRBD1. CDR1 and CDR2 (germline): PRHDT, FYEKMQ (reference sequence). The CDR3 totals 14 residues. Full variable domain (outside the CDR3, taken from reference TRBV13 and TRBJ2-7): AAGVIQSPRHLIKEKRETATLKCYPIPRHDTVYWYQQGPGQDPQFLISFYEKMQSDKGSIPDRFSAQQFSDYHSELNMSSLELGDSALYFCARSFRTGAYKQYFGPGTRLTVT.